Listed here is a single T cell receptor beta chain. The antigen remains undetermined. One junction end disagrees with the germline gene, perhaps due to a read error. The CDR3 spans 19 residues. Per germline, CDR1 SGDLS and CDR2 YYNGEE. The sample is drawn from a study of cytomegalovirus exposure and HLA in healthy donors. General study points: It was in a later analysis that TCR association rates were seen to vary by HLA locus, highest for DRB1 and lowest for HLA-C. The authors enumerated 150 to 200 TCR beta chains as linked to cytomegalovirus. As a later analysis revealed, most CMV-associated TCR beta chains appeared HLA-restricted. Rarity marked most TCR sequences, yet some public TCRs occurred in many donors.

Researchers ran the PCR with 60 Vbeta and 13 Jbeta primers. Using immunoSEQ multiplex PCR, the repertoire was profiled, and TCRdb retains in-frame clones only, with some absent. The data show approximately 70,000 clones, approximately 70% seen once. This clonotype was obtained from a male donor in good health and CMV-seropositive. The rearrangement links TRBV9 to TRBJ2-7, with TRBD2 matching 14 bases. Sequencing used PBMCs. Written as DNA, the CDR3 is TGTTCCAGCAGCAAAACAGATCCCGGACTAGCGGGAGGAAACTACGAGCAGTACTTC. As protein: CSSSKTDPGLAGGNYEQYF.